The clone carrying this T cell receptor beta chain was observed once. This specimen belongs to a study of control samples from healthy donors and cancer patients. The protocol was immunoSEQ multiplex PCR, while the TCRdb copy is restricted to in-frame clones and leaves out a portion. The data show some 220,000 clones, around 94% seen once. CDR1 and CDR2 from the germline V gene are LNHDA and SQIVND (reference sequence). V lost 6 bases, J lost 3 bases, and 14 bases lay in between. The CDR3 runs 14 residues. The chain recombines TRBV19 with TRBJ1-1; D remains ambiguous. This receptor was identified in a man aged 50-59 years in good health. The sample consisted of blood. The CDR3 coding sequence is TGTGCCAGTAGACCGGACGACCTCCACACTGAAGCTTTCTTT. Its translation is CASRPDDLHTEAFF.